This record covers a single TCR beta chain. This receptor's antigen is unknown. Nothing much larger sits one base from this clone, and base qualities are not available. V loses 2 bases of germline sequence and J loses 1 base, and the interval between the two ends is 11 bases. The CDR3 runs 15 residues from the cysteine to the phenylalanine. The read is trimmed to its CDR3 DNA, 45 bases read in frame from base 1. The germline V gene encodes CDR1 SGHDT and CDR2 YYEEEE. The trial excluded patients who had a history of autoimmune disease or were on systemic immunosuppression. Peripheral blood for TCR sequencing was collected from all dose cohorts at baseline, on cycle 4 day 1, and on cycle 7 day 1. Samples came from an open-label, multicenter, first-in-human phase I dose-escalation trial of ivuxolimab. Adults with locally advanced or metastatic melanoma, renal cell carcinoma, hepatocellular carcinoma or head and neck squamous cell carcinoma were enrolled in the trial. Before TCR sequencing, CD4+ T cells and CD8+ T cells were sorted from peripheral blood as separate populations.

The sample is drawn from a study of OX40 agonist ivuxolimab in advanced cancers. Describing the broader study: Ivuxolimab was a fully human IgG2 agonistic monoclonal antibody targeting the costimulatory receptor OX40 (CD134). The paper covers the monotherapy dose-escalation part of the phase I ivuxolimab trial, which included N ≈ 57 patients. Patients were allowed to have had prior anti-PD-1, anti-PD-L1 or anti-CTLA-4 therapy, and roughly 40% of the dose-escalation patients had been treated with checkpoint inhibitors. Partial responses occurred in three dose-escalation patients, of whom one had hepatocellular carcinoma and two had cutaneous melanoma. Of the 50 to 55 patients in dose escalation, about 20 had hepatocellular carcinoma, approximately 15 had melanoma, 9 had renal cell carcinoma and 9 had head and neck cancer. The purpose of peripheral TCRbeta sequencing was to test whether ivuxolimab changed TCR sequence diversity and led to clonal T-cell expansion. Intravenous ivuxolimab was administered to patients every 2 weeks at six dose levels: 0.01, 0.1, 0.3, 1.5, 3 and 10 mg/kg. In the dose-escalation cohort, roughly four fifths of patients were male, and the mean age was approximately 60 years, with a range of about 23 to 90.

Genomic DNA was extracted from sorted cells for sequencing of the TCRbeta CDR3 region. The immunoSEQ Assay was used to sequence the TCRbeta CDR3 regions. Sourced from immuneACCESS, this table was stored by TCRdb with only in-frame sequences that have V and J called. A share of the clones is absent; for the studies checked, an unresolved V gene accounts for under half, and the remainder has no known explanation. The sample includes about 16,000 clones, with around 84% observed a single time. Of the sample, approximately 0.74% falls within the top ten clones. Overall study results and their limits: Low levels of normalized T-cell clonal expansion were also seen in some nonresponding patients. At doses of 0.1 to 3.0 mg/kg, clonal expansion of both CD4+ and CD8+ blood T cells was observed from baseline to week 6. Antigen specificity was not determined for the clonally expanded peripheral T cells. On average, CD8+ T cells showed more expanded clones than CD4+ T cells after ivuxolimab. In the 0.1-3.0 mg/kg groups, partial responders were among the patients with the lowest normalized peripheral clonal expansion, particularly in CD8+ T cells.

The V and J segments used are TRBV5-6 and TRBJ2-3; no D segment can be confidently identified. This specimen consisted of CD4+ or CD8+ T cells sorted from blood, obtained in a trial of the OX40 agonist ivuxolimab. The sequence was obtained from an adult with an advanced solid tumor such as melanoma, head and neck, liver or kidney cancer. The CDR3 loop reads CASSFPTVGTDTQYF. In nucleotides, the sequence is TGTGCCAGCAGCTTCCCCACAGTGGGCACAGATACGCAGTATTTT.